The 14 T cell receptor beta chains listed next were all sequenced from one sample in a study of early T cells in non-severe SARS-CoV-2 infection. In TCRdb, the 5' RACE reads were re-called with MiXCR into one record per CDR3 protein. The sample lists roughly 75,000 distinct CDR3 sequences; about 9.6% were seen once. Material for sequencing was whole blood. These receptors originate from an adult who was a healthcare worker with PCR-confirmed SARS-CoV-2 infection or an uninfected control (not recorded which).

The gene calls are TRBV3-1 and TRBJ2-3; D is unclear. Germline V gene lookup returns CDR1 LGHDT and CDR2 YNNKEL (reference sequence). The CDR3 has 14 residues. Deletions cut 1 base from V and 4 bases from J, with 9 bases between. CDR3: CASSQVGMADTQYF. CDR3 sequence (DNA): TGTGCCAGCAGCCAAGTTGGGATGGCAGATACGCAGTATTTT.

This clonotype appeared a few times. The chain has TRBV7-6 and TRBJ2-7; tentatively, D is TRBD1 (5 bases). V was clipped by 7 bases and J by 2 bases, with 30 bases between them. Per germline, CDR1 SGHVS and CDR2 FNYEAQ. The CDR3 loop spans 19 amino acids. CDR3 DNA: TGTGCCAGCACCGAAATCCCCCCAGGGTTTGCAAGCAAGCCCTACGAGCAGTACTTC. This gives the protein CASTEIPPGFASKPYEQYF.

The chain employs TRBV30 and TRBJ2-1; a possible D gene is TRBD1 (5 bases). This CDR3 is 12 amino acids long. V lost 1 base, J lost 9 bases, and 10 bases lay in between. CDR1 and CDR2 (germline): GTSNPN, SVGIG (reference sequence). The CDR3 sequence: CAWSGQGTEQFF. Here the CDR3 DNA reads TGTGCCTGGAGTGGGCAGGGAACTGAGCAGTTCTTC.

The rearrangement joins TRBV5-6 to TRBJ2-2; 10 bases fit TRBD1. From germline, CDR1 is SGHDT and CDR2 YYEEEE. V shed 1 base and J 3 bases; nucleotides not matched to a gene: 15. The CDR3 covers 20 residues. CDR3 loop: CASSLTRAPFGTGDTGELFF. The CDR3 DNA reads as TGTGCCAGCAGCTTGACCCGAGCGCCCTTCGGGACAGGGGACACCGGGGAGCTGTTTTTT.

Ten or more counts support this clonotype. The chain links TRBV7-2 to TRBJ2-1, with 10 bases lining up with TRBD2. There are 19 residues in the CDR3. Germline values: CDR1 SGHTA, CDR2 FQGNSA. J was trimmed by 7 bases and V by 5 bases; bases with no gene match: 20. CDR3 amino acids: CASSLPKEGLAFDENEQFF. The CDR3 DNA reads as TGTGCCAGCAGCCTACCGAAGGAGGGACTAGCGTTTGATGAAAATGAGCAGTTCTTC.

This chain links TRBV20-1 with TRBJ2-1, with D hard to call. The CDR3 covers 14 residues. Germline CDR1 and CDR2: DFQATT and SNEGSKA (reference sequence). V lost 5 bases and J lost 4, with 15 bases in between. The CDR3 coding sequence is TGCAGTGCTCAAGAAGGCGGCGTTTACAATGAGCAGTTCTTC. This translates into CSAQEGGVYNEQFF.

Ten or more counts support this clonotype. This rearrangement joins TRBV7-3 to TRBJ2-1; a possible D gene is TRBD1 (5 bases). Per germline, CDR1 SGHTA and CDR2 FQGTGA. The germline V and J ends were trimmed by 5 bases and 6 bases, with 17 bases remaining between them. The CDR3 is 15 amino acids. This CDR3 is CASSVWGQGPNEQFF. In DNA form, the CDR3 reads TGTGCCAGCAGCGTATGGGGTCAGGGCCCCAATGAGCAGTTCTTC.

This chain joins TRBV27 and TRBJ2-7, with TRBD2 identical over 9 bases. The V segment lost 6 bases and the J segment 2 bases; nucleotides outside the gene matches: 11. The CDR3 spans 16 residues. Germline V gene sequence: CDR1 MNHEY, CDR2 SMNVEV (reference sequence). CDR3 in DNA: TGTGCCAGCAGCCCCTTAGCGGGAGAGGTCGCCTACGAGCAGTACTTC. It yields the protein CASSPLAGEVAYEQYF.

The CDR3, as DNA: TGTGCCAGCAGCCTTCCGGGGTACTTAAACATTCAGTACTTC. Protein product: CASSLPGYLNIQYF. The rearrangement links TRBV14 to TRBJ2-4; TRBD2 might be the D (5 bases). Germline CDR1 SGHDN, CDR2 FVKESK. This CDR3 is 14 amino acids long. The ends were cut back, 4 bases at V and 6 bases at J, with 13 bases in the middle.

This clonotype was seen many times. V is TRBV28 and J is TRBJ1-3; 8 nucleotides line up with TRBD1. The V gene end was trimmed by 5 bases and the J gene end by 2 bases; junction bases not matched to a gene: 2. The CDR3 totals 14 residues. CDR1 is MDHEN, CDR2 SYDVKM, per germline. The CDR3 nucleotides are TGTGCCAGCAGTACGACAGGGGCTGGAAACACCATATATTTT. Its protein product is CASSTTGAGNTIYF. Looking up the rest from reference TRBV28 and TRBJ1-3 gives the full variable domain: DVKVTQSSRYLVKRTGEKVFLECVQDMDHENMFWYRQDPGLGLRLIYFSYDVKMKEKGDIPEGYSVSREKKERFSLILESASTNQTSMYLCASSTTGAGNTIYFGEGSWLTVV.

This clonotype was observed a few times. This chain joins TRBV4-1 and TRBJ2-1; D call uncertain. Germline V lookup: CDR1 MGHRA, CDR2 YSYEKL. Trimming shortened V by 4 bases and J by 6 bases, and 19 bases separated the two germline ends. The CDR3 has 16 amino acids. CDR3 DNA: TGCGCCAGCAGCCGCACCAATCTAAATACGGCCAATGAGCAGTTCTTC. Its protein is CASSRTNLNTANEQFF.

V gene TRBV10-3 combines with J gene TRBJ2-7; 8 bases fit TRBD2. Germline CDR1 reads ENHRY; CDR2 reads SYGVKD. Trimming at V came to 3 bases and at J to 2 bases, leaving 3 bases not matched to a gene. The CDR3 is 14 amino acids. For the CDR3, the DNA is TGTGCCATCAGTGACGGGACTAGGACCTACGAGCAGTACTTC. It encodes CAISDGTRTYEQYF.

At least ten counts were recorded for this clonotype. CDR3 nucleotide sequence: TGTGCCAGCAGCGGACTAGGGCCACGGGGGCCCTCGGCAGATACGCAGTATTTT. Translating it yields CASSGLGPRGPSADTQYF. The chain combines TRBV7-3 with TRBJ2-3; possible D gene TRBD2, 7 bases. Germline CDR1 reads SGHTA; CDR2 reads FQGTGA. This CDR3 comprises 18 residues. The V end lost 5 bases, the J end lost 4 bases, and 25 bases lay between the germline ends.

The chain couples TRBV28 to TRBJ2-1; D tentatively fits TRBD1 or TRBD2 (5 bases each). The CDR3 consists of 15 residues. Trimming took 7 bases from V and 0 from J, leaving 13 bases between them. Germline lookup yields CDR1 MDHEN and CDR2 SYDVKM. Here the CDR3 DNA reads TGTGCCAGCACAGAAACGGGACGCTCCTACAATGAGCAGTTCTTC. Translated: CASTETGRSYNEQFF.